These T cell receptor beta chains were read from a single sample in a study of T-cell reconstitution after alpha-beta-depleted transplantation in children. TCRdb used MiXCR to reprocess the PCR reads, holding one entry per CDR3 protein. Of some 220,000 distinct CDR3 sequences listed, roughly 11% were seen once; the top ten hold 28%. Material: PBMCs, obtained before TCRalphabeta/CD19-depleted stem cell transplant. The receptor set was obtained from a child under three years old with acute myeloid leukemia, due to receive a stem cell transplant. Both conserved end residues are part of each CDR3. The D gene is left open where the match is weak. The size of a clone is reported for some rows only, either as once, few or many, or as a class for expanded clones.

v_call	d_call	j_call	clone_size	cdr3_aa	cdr3_nt
TRBV2	-	TRBJ2-7	many	CASTRREYEQYF	TGTGCCAGCACACGAAGGGAGTACGAGCAGTACTTC
TRBV5-1	-	TRBJ2-7	many	CASRDPEIEQYF	TGCGCCAGCAGAGACCCGGAAATCGAGCAGTACTTC
TRBV27	-	TRBJ2-2	many	CASSWPGRAGELFF	TGTGCCAGCAGTTGGCCAGGGCGGGCCGGGGAGCTGTTTTTT
TRBV5-1	-	TRBJ2-5	many	CASSLGDSQETQYF	TGCGCCAGCAGCTTGGGGGACTCCCAAGAGACCCAGTACTTC
TRBV12-3/TRBV12-4	-	TRBJ1-1	many	CASSLRGRGELGAFF	TGTGCCAGCAGTTTACGAGGCAGGGGCGAACTCGGGGCTTTCTTT
TRBV5-1	TRBD2	TRBJ2-5	-	CASSLPAGAKETQYF	TGCGCCAGCAGCTTGCCAGCGGGAGCGAAAGAGACCCAGTACTTC
TRBV20-1	-	TRBJ1-6	many	CSAPKYQGKNSPLHF	TGCAGTGCCCCTAAGTACCAGGGGAAAAATTCACCCCTCCACTTT
TRBV27	-	TRBJ2-7	many	CASSSYLGDEQYF	TGTGCCAGCAGCTCATATTTAGGGGACGAGCAGTACTTC
TRBV6-4	-	TRBJ2-2	many	CASSDSLNTGELFF	TGTGCCAGCAGTGACTCACTAAACACCGGGGAGCTGTTTTTT
TRBV4-3	-	TRBJ1-1	many	CASSQEVALRNEAFF	TGCGCCAGCAGCCAAGAGGTAGCGCTGAGGAATGAAGCTTTCTTT